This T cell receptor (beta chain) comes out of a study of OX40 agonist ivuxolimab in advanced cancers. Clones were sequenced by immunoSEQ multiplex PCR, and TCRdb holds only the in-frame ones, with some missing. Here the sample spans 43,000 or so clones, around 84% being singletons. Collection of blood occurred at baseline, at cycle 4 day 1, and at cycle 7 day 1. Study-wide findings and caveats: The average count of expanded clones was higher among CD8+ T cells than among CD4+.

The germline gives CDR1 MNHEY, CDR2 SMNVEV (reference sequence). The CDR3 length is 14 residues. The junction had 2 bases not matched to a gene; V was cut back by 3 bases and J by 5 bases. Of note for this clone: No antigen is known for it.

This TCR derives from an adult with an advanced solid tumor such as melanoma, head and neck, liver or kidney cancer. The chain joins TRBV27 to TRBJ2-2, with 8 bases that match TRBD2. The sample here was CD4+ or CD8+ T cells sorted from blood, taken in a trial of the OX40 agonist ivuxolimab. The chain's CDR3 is CASSLGGGTGELFF. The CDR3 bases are TGTGCCAGCAGTTTGGGCGGGGGGACCGGGGAGCTGTTTTTT.